A single sample is the source of the 19 T cell receptor beta chains below, sequenced in a study of blood T cell repertoires in COVID-19. Sequencing used immunoSEQ multiplex PCR; TCRdb keeps in-frame clones, though not all of them. The sample lists about 98,000 clones, over 70% occurring once. Sequenced material: peripheral blood. Source of these receptors: a man aged 70 or older with acute or convalescent COVID-19.

V is TRBV9 and J is TRBJ1-6; TRBD1 aligns across 8 bases. The CDR3 is made up of 14 amino acids. V lost 4 bases, J lost 7 bases, and 4 bases stayed unmatched. Germline assignment: CDR1 SGDLS and CDR2 YYNGEE. The CDR3 coding sequence is TGTGCCAGCAGCCCACGGGACAGGAATTCACCCCTCCACTTT. It codes for CASSPRDRNSPLHF.

The CDR3, as DNA: TGTGCCAGCAGTCCCTCGGGACAGGGGTTGAATGAGCAGTTCTTC. Encoded protein: CASSPSGQGLNEQFF. The genes are TRBV28 and TRBJ2-1; 10 positions match TRBD1. Germline trimming cut 5 bases from V and 7 bases from J; bases unmatched to any gene: 8. Germline-derived CDR1 and CDR2 are MDHEN and SYDVKM. This CDR3 contains 15 residues.

The chain combines TRBV2 with TRBJ2-5, with D possibly matching TRBD2 (5 bases). The CDR3 covers 13 residues. Trimming removed 7 bases from V and 1 base from J, with 10 bases in between. Germline V CDR1 and CDR2: SNHLY, FYNNEI. The CDR3 is CASIRGRQETQYF. The CDR3 bases are TGTGCCAGCATTAGAGGGCGCCAAGAGACCCAGTACTTC.

The V and J genes are TRBV5-1 and TRBJ2-3; TRBD1 agrees at 10 bases. V trimming: 2 bases; J trimming: 4 bases; junction bases outside the gene matches: 4. Germline V gives CDR1 SGHRS, CDR2 YFSETQ. This CDR3 spans 15 amino acids. CDR3 protein: CASSFPDRGADTQYF. The CDR3, as DNA: TGCGCCAGCAGCTTCCCGGACAGGGGGGCAGATACGCAGTATTTT. The whole variable domain, remainder taken from reference TRBV5-1 and TRBJ2-3, is KAGVTQTPRYLIKTRGQQVTLSCSPISGHRSVSWYQQTPGQGLQFLFEYFSETQRNKGNFPGRFSGRQFSNSRSEMNVSTLELGDSALYLCASSFPDRGADTQYFGPGTRLTVL.

CDR3 bases: TGCAGTGCTAGTAACTGGGGCAGGGAAGCTTTCTTT. It yields the protein CSASNWGREAFF. This chain connects TRBV20-1 to TRBJ1-1; D perhaps matches TRBD1 (5 bases). This CDR3 spans 12 amino acids. Germline V gene lookup returns CDR1 DFQATT and CDR2 SNEGSKA (reference sequence). Trimming stripped 3 bases from V and 8 bases from J, with 13 bases between.

J is TRBJ1-1 and V is TRBV4-2; TRBD1 aligns across 9 bases. Trimming took 3 bases from V and 6 from J; bases not matched to a gene: 2. Per germline, CDR1 LGHNA and CDR2 YNFKEQ. There are 13 residues in the CDR3. The CDR3 here is CASSQDRGPEAFF. CDR3 nucleotide sequence: TGTGCCAGCAGCCAGGACAGGGGCCCTGAAGCTTTCTTT.

This clone was detected only once. The gene calls are TRBV6-5 and TRBJ1-4; 7 nucleotides agree with TRBD1. Germline assignment: CDR1 MNHEY and CDR2 SVGAGI. This CDR3 spans 15 amino acids. The junction had 8 bases not matched to a gene; V was cut back by 6 bases and J by 4 bases. The CDR3 region is CASRGWGTDNEKLFF. The CDR3 nucleotides are TGTGCCAGCAGAGGGTGGGGGACAGATAATGAAAAACTGTTTTTT.

The V and J genes are TRBV6-2 or TRBV6-3 and TRBJ2-7; the match to TRBD2 covers 9 bases. This CDR3 comprises 18 residues. The V gene's germline CDR1 is MNHEY and CDR2 SVGEGT. V shed 0 bases and J 5 bases; nucleotides not matched to a gene: 14. The DNA of the CDR3 is TGTGCCAGCAGTTACTCGAATCCCTTGGCGGGAGGGCTCGACGAGCAGTACTTC. Protein product: CASSYSNPLAGGLDEQYF.

This chain uses TRBV10-3 with TRBJ1-5, with D uncertain. V gave up 3 bases and J gave up 3 bases, with 9 bases separating them. The CDR3 runs 14 residues. Germline V gives CDR1 ENHRY, CDR2 SYGVKD. CDR3 residues: CAISESGDNQPQHF. Here the CDR3 DNA reads TGTGCCATCAGTGAATCGGGAGACAATCAGCCCCAGCATTTT.

The V and J genes are TRBV5-6 and TRBJ2-1; unclear D gene. Trimming took off 0 bases at V and 7 bases at J, with 14 bases between the two ends. From germline, CDR1 is SGHDT and CDR2 YYEEEE. The CDR3 is 15 amino acids. The CDR3 here is CASSLGALGGNEQFF. In DNA, the CDR3 is TGTGCCAGCAGCTTGGGGGCCCTGGGTGGAAATGAGCAGTTCTTC.

The genes are TRBV5-1 and TRBJ2-7; 9 bases are a match to TRBD1. The V gene end was trimmed by 2 bases and the J gene end by 2 bases; junction bases not matched to a gene: 5. This CDR3 is 15 amino acids long. Germline lookup yields CDR1 SGHRS and CDR2 YFSETQ. This CDR3 is CASSLGTGFPYEQYF. In DNA form, the CDR3 reads TGCGCCAGCAGCTTAGGGACAGGGTTTCCCTACGAGCAGTACTTC.

The CDR3 nucleotides read TGTGCCAGCAGCTTTGGAGTAGGCGGGCCCGGGGAGCTGTTTTTT. It is translated as CASSFGVGGPGELFF. V usage is TRBV7-9 and J usage is TRBJ2-2; TRBD2 might be the D (5 bases). The CDR3 is made up of 15 amino acids. V lost 3 bases, J lost 6 bases, and 14 bases lay in between. Looked up from germline, CDR1 is SEHNR and CDR2 is FQNEAQ (reference sequence).

The chain employs TRBV11-3 and TRBJ2-1, with 9 bases identical to TRBD2. The CDR3 covers 17 residues. Germline CDR1 is SGHNT and CDR2 is YENEEA. V lost 4 bases, J lost 0 bases, and 7 bases stayed unmatched. CDR3 in amino acids: CASSSSLAGYSYNEQFF. CDR3 in DNA: TGTGCCAGCAGCTCCAGTCTAGCGGGGTACTCCTACAATGAGCAGTTCTTC.

The rearrangement uses TRBV10-1 and TRBJ1-5; D is possibly TRBD1 (6 bases). V was pared by 10 bases and J by 1 base, with 26 bases between. CDR1 and CDR2 (germline): WNHNN, SYGVQD (reference sequence). This CDR3 is built from 18 residues. CDR3 bases: TGCGCCACGTCAAGGTCGGCAGGCAAGGGGGGGAGCAATCAGCCCCAGCATTTT. Its protein product is CATSRSAGKGGSNQPQHF.

V is TRBV15 and J is TRBJ2-3, with 8 bases identical to TRBD2. Germline V gives CDR1 LNHNV, CDR2 YYDKDF (reference sequence). The V gene end was trimmed by 8 bases and the J gene end by 4 bases; junction bases not matched to a gene: 8. CDR3 length: 14 amino acids. The CDR3 DNA is TGTGCCACCCGACTAGCGAGTTTGCCAGATACGCAGTATTTT. It codes for CATRLASLPDTQYF.

The rearrangement links TRBV19 to TRBJ2-1; 14 bases fit TRBD2. Per germline, CDR1 LNHDA and CDR2 SQIVND (reference sequence). V gave up 7 bases and J gave up 2 bases; unmatched junction bases: 10. The CDR3 is 18 amino acids. The CDR3, as DNA: TGTGCCAGTACTCGCGGGACTAGCGGGAGAGGGGCCTACAATGAGCAGTTCTTC. It is translated as CASTRGTSGRGAYNEQFF. The full variable domain, in which reference TRBV19 and TRBJ2-1 provide the parts outside the CDR3, is DGGITQSPKYLFRKEGQNVTLSCEQNLNHDAMYWYRQDPGQGLRLIYYSQIVNDFQKGDIAEGYSVSREKKESFPLTVTSAQKNPTAFYLCASTRGTSGRGAYNEQFFGPGTRLTVL.

J is TRBJ2-7 and V is TRBV27; the match to TRBD2 covers 10 bases. The CDR3 runs to 15 residues. J was trimmed by 0 bases and V by 6 bases; bases with no gene match: 5. From germline, CDR1 is MNHEY and CDR2 SMNVEV (reference sequence). CDR3 sequence (DNA): TGTGCCAGCAGCTTTAGCGGGAGGCCCTCCTACGAGCAGTACTTC. This translates into CASSFSGRPSYEQYF.

This CDR3 is CASSGRHEQYF. For the CDR3, the DNA is TGTGCCAGCAGTGGGAGGCACGAGCAGTACTTC. This chain joins TRBV27 and TRBJ2-7; D perhaps matches TRBD2 (6 bases). The CDR3 runs to 11 residues. Trimming removed 5 bases at V and 5 bases at J, with 7 bases between. From germline, CDR1 is MNHEY and CDR2 SMNVEV (reference sequence).

V is TRBV7-8 and J is TRBJ2-7, with D maybe TRBD2 (6 bases). CDR1 SGHVS and CDR2 FQNEAQ come from the germline V gene. Trimming took 0 bases from V and 7 from J, leaving 16 bases between them. The CDR3 length is 15 residues. The CDR3 region is CASSLARGAGREQYF. CDR3 sequence (DNA): TGTGCCAGCAGCTTAGCACGCGGGGCCGGCAGAGAGCAGTACTTC.